This T cell receptor beta chain was identified in a study of blood T cell repertoires in COVID-19. Whole-study context: Collection of acute and convalescent COVID-19 samples took place in the United States, Italy and Spain. Sample material is recorded as cDNA or gDNA derived from T cells, B-cell-depleted T cells, or PBMCs.

Original analysis: Amplified reference gene primers provided the basis for estimating nucleated cell counts. The protocol was immunoSEQ multiplex PCR, while the TCRdb copy is restricted to in-frame clones and leaves out a portion. V and J calls plus clone size are reproduced from that table; the DNA served to infer D and trimming. The sample holds 110,000 to 150,000 clones; about 86% are singletons and the top ten take 7.5% to 8.5%. This CDR3 region has 16 residues. After removal of 0 bases from V and 7 bases from J, the junction contained 8 bases not matched to a gene. Germline-derived CDR1 and CDR2 are SGHVS and FQNEAQ.

This sequence originates from a woman in her fifties or sixties with acute or convalescent COVID-19. Source material: peripheral blood. The rearrangement links TRBV7-8 to TRBJ2-1, with 8 bases aligning to TRBD2. In DNA form, the CDR3 reads TGTGCCAGCAGCTTAGCGACCCAGCGGGGGACGAATGAGCAGTTCTTC. Amino acids: CASSLATQRGTNEQFF.